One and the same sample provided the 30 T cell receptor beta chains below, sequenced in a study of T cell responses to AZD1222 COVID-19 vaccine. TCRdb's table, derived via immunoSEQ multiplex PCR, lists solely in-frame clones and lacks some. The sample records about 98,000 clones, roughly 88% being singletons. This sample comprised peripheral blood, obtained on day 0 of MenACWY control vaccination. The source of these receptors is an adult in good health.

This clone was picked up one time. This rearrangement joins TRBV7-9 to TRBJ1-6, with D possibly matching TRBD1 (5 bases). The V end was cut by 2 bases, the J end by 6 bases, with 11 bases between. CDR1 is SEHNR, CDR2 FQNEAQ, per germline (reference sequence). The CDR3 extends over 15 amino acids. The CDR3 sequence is CASSLRSGGNSPLHF. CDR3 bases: TGTGCCAGCAGCTTACGGAGCGGGGGTAATTCACCCCTCCACTTT.

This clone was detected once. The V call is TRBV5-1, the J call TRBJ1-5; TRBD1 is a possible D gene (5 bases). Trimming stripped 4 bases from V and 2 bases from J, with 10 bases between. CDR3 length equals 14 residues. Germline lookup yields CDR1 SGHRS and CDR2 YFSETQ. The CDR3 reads CASSTGGGNQPQHF. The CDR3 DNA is TGCGCCAGCAGCACAGGAGGGGGCAATCAGCCCCAGCATTTT.

The CDR3 region has the DNA TGCGCCAGCAGCCGGACTACCGCGGCCTACGAGCAGTACTTC. This translates into CASSRTTAAYEQYF. V gene TRBV5-1 combines with J gene TRBJ2-7; maybe TRBD2 (6 bases). The CDR3 is 14 residues long. The ends were cut back, 4 bases at V and 2 bases at J, with 13 bases in the middle. Germline CDR1 is SGHRS and CDR2 is YFSETQ.

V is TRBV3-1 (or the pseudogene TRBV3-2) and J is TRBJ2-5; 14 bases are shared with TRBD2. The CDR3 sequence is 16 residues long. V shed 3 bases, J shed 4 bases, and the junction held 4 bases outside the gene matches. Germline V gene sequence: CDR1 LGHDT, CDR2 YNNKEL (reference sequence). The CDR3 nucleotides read TGTGCCAGCAGCCATAGACTAGCGGGGGGGCGAGAGACCCAGTACTTC. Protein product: CASSHRLAGGRETQYF.

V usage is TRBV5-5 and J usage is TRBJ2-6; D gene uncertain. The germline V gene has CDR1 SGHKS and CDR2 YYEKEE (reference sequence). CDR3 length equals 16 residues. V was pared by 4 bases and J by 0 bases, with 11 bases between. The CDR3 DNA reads TGTGCCAGCAGCGAAGGCGACAACTCTGGGGCCAACGTCCTGACTTTC. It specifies CASSEGDNSGANVLTF. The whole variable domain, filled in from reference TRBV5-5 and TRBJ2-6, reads DAGVTQSPTHLIKTRGQQVTLRCSPISGHKSVSWYQQVLGQGPQFIFQYYEKEERGRGNFPDRFSARQFPNYSSELNVNALLLGDSALYLCASSEGDNSGANVLTFGAGSRLTVL.

CDR3: CASSPGLAQETQYF. CDR3 coding DNA: TGTGCCAGCAGCCCCGGACTAGCACAAGAGACCCAGTACTTC. The V gene is TRBV7-2, the J gene TRBJ2-5, with TRBD2 matching 8 bases. Germline V gives CDR1 SGHTA, CDR2 FQGNSA. This CDR3 comprises 14 residues. The ends lost 5 bases at V and 2 bases at J; junction bases unmatched: 4. Full variable domain (missing parts from reference TRBV7-2 and TRBJ2-5): GAGVSQSPSNKVTEKGKDVELRCDPISGHTALYWYRQSLGQGLEFLIYFQGNSAPDKSGLPSDRFSAERTGGSVSTLTIQRTQQEDSAVYLCASSPGLAQETQYFGPGTRLLVL.

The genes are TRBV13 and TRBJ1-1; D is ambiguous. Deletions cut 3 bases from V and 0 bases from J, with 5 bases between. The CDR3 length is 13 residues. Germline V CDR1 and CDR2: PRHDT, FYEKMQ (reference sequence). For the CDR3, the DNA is TGTGCCAGCAGCTTCGATATGAACACTGAAGCTTTCTTT. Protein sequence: CASSFDMNTEAFF.

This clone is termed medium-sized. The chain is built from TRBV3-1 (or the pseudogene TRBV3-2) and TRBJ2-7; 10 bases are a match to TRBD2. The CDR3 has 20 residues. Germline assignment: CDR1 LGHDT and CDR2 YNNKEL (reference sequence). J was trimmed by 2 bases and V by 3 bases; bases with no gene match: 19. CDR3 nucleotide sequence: TGTGCCAGCAGCCAGCGACCCACACGAGGATTTAGCGGGGGGCCCTACGAGCAGTACTTC. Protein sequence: CASSQRPTRGFSGGPYEQYF.

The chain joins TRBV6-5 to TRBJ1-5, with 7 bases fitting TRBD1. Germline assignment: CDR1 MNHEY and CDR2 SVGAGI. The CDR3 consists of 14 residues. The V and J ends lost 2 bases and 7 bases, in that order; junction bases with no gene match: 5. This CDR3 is CASSYAQGGQPQHF. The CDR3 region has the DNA TGTGCCAGCAGTTACGCCCAGGGGGGGCAGCCCCAGCATTTT.

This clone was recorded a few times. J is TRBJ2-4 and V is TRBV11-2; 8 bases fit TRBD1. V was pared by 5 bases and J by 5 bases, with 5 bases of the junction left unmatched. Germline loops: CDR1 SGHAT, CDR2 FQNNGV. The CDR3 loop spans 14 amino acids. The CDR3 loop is CASSPTGGQNIQYF. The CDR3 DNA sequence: TGTGCCAGCAGCCCCACAGGGGGTCAAAACATTCAGTACTTC.

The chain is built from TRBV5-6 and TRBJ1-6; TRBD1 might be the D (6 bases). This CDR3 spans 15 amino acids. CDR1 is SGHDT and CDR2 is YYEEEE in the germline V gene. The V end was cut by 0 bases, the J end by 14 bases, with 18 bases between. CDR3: CASSLGTAFYWALHF. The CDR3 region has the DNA TGTGCCAGCAGCTTGGGGACAGCCTTTTATTGGGCCCTCCACTTT.

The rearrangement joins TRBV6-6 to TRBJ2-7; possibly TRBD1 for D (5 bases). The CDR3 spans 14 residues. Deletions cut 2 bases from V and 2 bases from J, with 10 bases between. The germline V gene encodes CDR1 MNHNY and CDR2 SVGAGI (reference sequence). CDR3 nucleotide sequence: TGTGCCAGCAGTTACCAGGGTATCCCCTACGAGCAGTACTTC. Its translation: CASSYQGIPYEQYF.

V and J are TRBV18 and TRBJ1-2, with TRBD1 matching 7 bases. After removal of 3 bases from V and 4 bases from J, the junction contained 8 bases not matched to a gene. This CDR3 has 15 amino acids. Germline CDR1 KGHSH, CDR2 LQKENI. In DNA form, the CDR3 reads TGTGCCAGCTCACCCCAAGAAAGGACAGGCTATGGCTACACCTTC. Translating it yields CASSPQERTGYGYTF.

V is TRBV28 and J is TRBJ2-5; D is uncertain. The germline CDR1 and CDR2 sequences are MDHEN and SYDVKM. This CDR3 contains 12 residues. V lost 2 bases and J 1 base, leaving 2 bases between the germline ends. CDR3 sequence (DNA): TGTGCCAGCAGTTTAACCCAAGAGACCCAGTACTTC. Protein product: CASSLTQETQYF.

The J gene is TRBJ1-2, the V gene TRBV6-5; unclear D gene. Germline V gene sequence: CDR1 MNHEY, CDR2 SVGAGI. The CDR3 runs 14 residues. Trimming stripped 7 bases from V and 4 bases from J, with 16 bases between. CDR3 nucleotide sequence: TGTGCCAGCACCGCGGAAGCGTTGGTCTATGGCTACACCTTC. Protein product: CASTAEALVYGYTF.

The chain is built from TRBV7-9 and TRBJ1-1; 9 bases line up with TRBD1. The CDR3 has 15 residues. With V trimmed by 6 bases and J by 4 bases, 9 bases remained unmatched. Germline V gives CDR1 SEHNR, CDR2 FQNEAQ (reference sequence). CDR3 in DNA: TGTGCCAGCAGGGAAACAGGGGGCTATAGCACTGAAGCTTTCTTT. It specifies CASRETGGYSTEAFF.

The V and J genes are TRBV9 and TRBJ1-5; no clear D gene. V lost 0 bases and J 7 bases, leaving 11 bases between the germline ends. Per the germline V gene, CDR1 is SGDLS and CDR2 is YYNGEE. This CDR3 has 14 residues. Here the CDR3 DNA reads TGTGCCAGCAGCGTAGAGGACTCCCGGCAGCCCCAGCATTTT. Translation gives CASSVEDSRQPQHF. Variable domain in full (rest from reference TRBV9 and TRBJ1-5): DSGVTQTPKHLITATGQRVTLRCSPRSGDLSVYWYQQSLDQGLQFLIQYYNGEERAKGNILERFSAQQFPDLHSELNLSSLELGDSALYFCASSVEDSRQPQHFGDGTRLSIL.

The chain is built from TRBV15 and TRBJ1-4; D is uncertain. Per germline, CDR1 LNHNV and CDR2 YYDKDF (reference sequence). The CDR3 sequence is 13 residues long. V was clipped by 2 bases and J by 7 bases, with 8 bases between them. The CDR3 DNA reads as TGTGCCACCAGCAGACCCGGGGTTGAAAAACTGTTTTTT. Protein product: CATSRPGVEKLFF.

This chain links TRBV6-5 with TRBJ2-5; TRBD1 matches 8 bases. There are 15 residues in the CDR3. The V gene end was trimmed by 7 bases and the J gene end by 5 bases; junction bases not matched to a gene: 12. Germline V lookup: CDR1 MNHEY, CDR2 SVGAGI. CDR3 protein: CASNLPAGGAETQYF. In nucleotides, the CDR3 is TGTGCCAGCAACCTACCCGCAGGGGGCGCGGAGACCCAGTACTTC.

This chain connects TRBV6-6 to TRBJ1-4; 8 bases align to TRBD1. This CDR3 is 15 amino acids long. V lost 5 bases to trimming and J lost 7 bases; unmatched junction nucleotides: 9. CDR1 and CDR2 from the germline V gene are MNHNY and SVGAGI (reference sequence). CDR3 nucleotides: TGTGCCAGCAGTCGACAGGGGTTAATAAGTGAAAAACTGTTTTTT. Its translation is CASSRQGLISEKLFF.

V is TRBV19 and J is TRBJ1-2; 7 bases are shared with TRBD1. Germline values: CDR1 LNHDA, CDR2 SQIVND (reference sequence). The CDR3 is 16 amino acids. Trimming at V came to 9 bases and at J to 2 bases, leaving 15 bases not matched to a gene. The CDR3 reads CASQPLQGFGNYGYTF. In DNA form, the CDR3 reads TGTGCCAGCCAACCCCTACAGGGGTTTGGAAACTATGGCTACACCTTC.

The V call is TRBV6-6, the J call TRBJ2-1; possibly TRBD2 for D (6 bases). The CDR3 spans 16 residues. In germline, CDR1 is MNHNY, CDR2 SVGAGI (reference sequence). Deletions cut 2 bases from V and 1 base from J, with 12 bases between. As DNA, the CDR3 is TGTGCCAGCAGTTACGGGGCGGGGCTTTCCTACAATGAGCAGTTCTTC. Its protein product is CASSYGAGLSYNEQFF.

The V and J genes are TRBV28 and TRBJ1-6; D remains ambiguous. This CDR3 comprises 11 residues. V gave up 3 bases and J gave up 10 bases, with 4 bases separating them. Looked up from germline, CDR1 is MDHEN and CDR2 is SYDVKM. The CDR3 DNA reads TGTGCCAGCAGTTTCGCCTCACCCCTCCACTTT. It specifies CASSFASPLHF.

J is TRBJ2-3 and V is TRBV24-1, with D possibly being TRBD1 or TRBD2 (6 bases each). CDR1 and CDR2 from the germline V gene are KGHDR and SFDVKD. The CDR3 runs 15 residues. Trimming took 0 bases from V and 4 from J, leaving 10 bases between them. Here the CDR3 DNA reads TGTGCCACCAGTGATTTGCGGGGGACATCAGATACGCAGTATTTT. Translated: CATSDLRGTSDTQYF.

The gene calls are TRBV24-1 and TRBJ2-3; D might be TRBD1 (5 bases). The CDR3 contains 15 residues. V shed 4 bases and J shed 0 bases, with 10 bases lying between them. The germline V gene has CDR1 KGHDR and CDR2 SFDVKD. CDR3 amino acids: CATSDHDSSTDTQYF. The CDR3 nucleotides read TGTGCCACCAGTGACCATGACAGTAGCACAGATACGCAGTATTTT.

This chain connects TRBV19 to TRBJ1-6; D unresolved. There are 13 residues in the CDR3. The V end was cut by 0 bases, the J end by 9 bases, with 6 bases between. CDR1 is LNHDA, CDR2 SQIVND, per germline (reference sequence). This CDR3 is CASSIDGLSPLHF. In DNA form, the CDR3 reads TGTGCCAGTAGTATAGATGGACTTTCACCCCTCCACTTT.

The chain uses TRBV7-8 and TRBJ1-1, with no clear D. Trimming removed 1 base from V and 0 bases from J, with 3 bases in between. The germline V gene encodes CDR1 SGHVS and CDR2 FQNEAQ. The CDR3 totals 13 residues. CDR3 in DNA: TGTGCCAGCAGCTTAGAAGTGAACACTGAAGCTTTCTTT. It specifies CASSLEVNTEAFF.

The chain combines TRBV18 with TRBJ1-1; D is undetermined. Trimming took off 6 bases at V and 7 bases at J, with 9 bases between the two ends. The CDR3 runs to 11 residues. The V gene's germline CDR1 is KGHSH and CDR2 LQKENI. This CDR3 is CASSPMGEAFF. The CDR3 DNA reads TGTGCCAGCTCCCCCATGGGTGAAGCTTTCTTT.

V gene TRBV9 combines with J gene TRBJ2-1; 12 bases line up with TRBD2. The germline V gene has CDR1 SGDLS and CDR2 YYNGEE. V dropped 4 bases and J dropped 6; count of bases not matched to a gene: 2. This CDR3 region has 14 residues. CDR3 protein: CASSPSGGVNEQFF. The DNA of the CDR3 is TGTGCCAGCAGCCCTAGCGGGGGGGTCAATGAGCAGTTCTTC.

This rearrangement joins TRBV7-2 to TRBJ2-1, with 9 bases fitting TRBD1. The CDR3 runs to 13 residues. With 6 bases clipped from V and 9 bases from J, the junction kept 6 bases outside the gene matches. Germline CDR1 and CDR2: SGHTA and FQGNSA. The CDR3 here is CASSTQGASEQFF. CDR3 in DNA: TGTGCCAGCAGTACACAGGGGGCTAGTGAGCAGTTCTTC. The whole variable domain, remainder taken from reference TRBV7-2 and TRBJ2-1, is GAGVSQSPSNKVTEKGKDVELRCDPISGHTALYWYRQSLGQGLEFLIYFQGNSAPDKSGLPSDRFSAERTGGSVSTLTIQRTQQEDSAVYLCASSTQGASEQFFGPGTRLTVL.